The sequence of this T cell receptor beta chain was determined in a study of cytomegalovirus exposure and HLA in healthy donors. Study-wide background: Early released data had tens of millions of unique TCRs, all coming from HLA-typed donors. Study-level results: Across all donors, roughly uniform sequencing depth was an assumption of the presence/absence analyses. Prior analysis indicated that the majority of TCR beta V segments exhibited productivity approximately 87% or approximately 30% of the time. Exclusion as indistinguishable affected some V segments, including TRBV6-2 and TRBV6-3.

On this clone: Its antigen is undetermined.

In germline, CDR1 is SGHNT, CDR2 YENEEA. The CDR3 extends over 13 amino acids. Trimming took off 2 bases at V and 8 bases at J, with 12 bases between the two ends. The PCR ran on 60 Vbeta and 13 Jbeta primers. This table comes from immunoSEQ multiplex PCR, and its TCRdb copy is limited to in-frame clones, with some not included. The repertoire holds around 140,000 clones, about 64% seen once, with 2.4% in the top ten. The sample consisted of PBMCs. The clonotype was recovered from a woman aged 40 to 55 in good health and CMV-seronegative. The chain uses TRBV11-3 and TRBJ1-2; D ambiguous. The DNA for the CDR3 is TGTGCCAGCAGCTTAAGACCCGGGAAAGGCTACACCTTC. Protein sequence: CASSLRPGKGYTF.